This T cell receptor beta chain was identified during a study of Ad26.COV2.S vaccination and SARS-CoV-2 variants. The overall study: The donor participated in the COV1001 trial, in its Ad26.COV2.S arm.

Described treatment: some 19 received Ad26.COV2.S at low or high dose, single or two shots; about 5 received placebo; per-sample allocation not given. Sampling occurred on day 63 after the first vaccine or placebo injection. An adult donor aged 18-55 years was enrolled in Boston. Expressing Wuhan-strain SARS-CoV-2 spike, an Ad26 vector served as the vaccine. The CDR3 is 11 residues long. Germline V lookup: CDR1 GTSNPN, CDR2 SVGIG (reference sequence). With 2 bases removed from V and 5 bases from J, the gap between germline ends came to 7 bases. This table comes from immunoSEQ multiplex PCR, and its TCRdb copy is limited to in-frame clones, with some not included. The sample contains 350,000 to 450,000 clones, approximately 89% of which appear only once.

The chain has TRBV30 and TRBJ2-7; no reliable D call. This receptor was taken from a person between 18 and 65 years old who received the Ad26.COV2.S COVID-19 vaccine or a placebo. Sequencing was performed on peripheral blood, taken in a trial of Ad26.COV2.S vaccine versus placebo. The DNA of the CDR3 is TGTGCCTGGAGTTCCCCTAACGAGCAGTACTTC. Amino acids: CAWSSPNEQYF.